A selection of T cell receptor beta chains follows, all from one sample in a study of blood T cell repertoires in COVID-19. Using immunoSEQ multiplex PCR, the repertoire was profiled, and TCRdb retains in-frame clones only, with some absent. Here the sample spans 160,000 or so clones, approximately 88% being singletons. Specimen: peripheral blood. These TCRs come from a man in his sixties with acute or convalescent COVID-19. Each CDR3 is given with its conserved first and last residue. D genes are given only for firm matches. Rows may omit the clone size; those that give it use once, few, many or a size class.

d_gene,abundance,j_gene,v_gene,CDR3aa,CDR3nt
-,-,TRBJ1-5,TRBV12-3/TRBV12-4,CASSLAGGVPQHF,TGTGCCAGCAGTTTAGCGGGGGGGGTGCCCCAGCATTTT
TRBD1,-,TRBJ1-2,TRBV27,CASRFRDRTGAAGYTF,TGTGCCAGCAGATTTCGTGACCGGACAGGAGCGGCGGGCTACACCTTC
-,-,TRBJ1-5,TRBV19,CASKDPGHWNQPQHF,TGTGCCTCGAAAGATCCGGGACACTGGAATCAGCCCCAGCATTTT
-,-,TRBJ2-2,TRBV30,CAWSANTGELFF,TGTGCCTGGAGTGCAAACACCGGGGAGCTGTTTTTT
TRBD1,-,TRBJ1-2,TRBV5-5,CASSPGTGFYGYTF,TGTGCCAGCAGCCCCGGGACAGGGTTCTATGGCTACACCTTC
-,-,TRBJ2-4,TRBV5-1,CASTNPQAGVAKNIQYF,TGCGCCAGCACCAACCCACAGGCAGGGGTGGCCAAAAACATTCAGTACTTC
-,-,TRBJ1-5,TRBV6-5,CASSSRTRNQPQHF,TGTGCCAGCAGTTCCCGGACACGGAATCAGCCCCAGCATTTT
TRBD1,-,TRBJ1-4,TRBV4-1,CASSHAGTEEKLFF,TGCGCCAGCAGCCACGCCGGGACAGAAGAAAAACTGTTTTTT
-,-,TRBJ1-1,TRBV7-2,CASSLAIVLNTEAFF,TGTGCCAGCAGCTTAGCGATAGTTTTGAACACTGAAGCTTTCTTT
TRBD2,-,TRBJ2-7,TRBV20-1,CSASRGDYEQYF,TGCAGTGCTAGTCGGGGGGACTACGAGCAGTACTTC
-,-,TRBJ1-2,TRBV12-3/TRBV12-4,CASRSVRVVGYTF,TGTGCCAGCCGTTCTGTCAGGGTGGTTGGCTACACCTTC
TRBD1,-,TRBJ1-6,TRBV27,CASRTGSDSPLHF,TGTGCCAGTCGGACAGGGTCGGATTCACCCCTCCACTTT
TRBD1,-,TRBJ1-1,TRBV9,CASTKTGTGRGLSTEAFF,TGTGCCAGCACAAAAACCGGGACAGGAAGGGGGTTGAGCACTGAAGCTTTCTTT
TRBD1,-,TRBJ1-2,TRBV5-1,CASNPTGSYGYTF,TGCGCCAGCAACCCGACAGGGTCATATGGCTACACCTTC
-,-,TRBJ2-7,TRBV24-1,CATSDSQGRHEQYF,TGTGCCACCAGTGATTCTCAGGGTCGCCACGAGCAGTACTTC
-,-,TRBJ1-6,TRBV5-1,CASSLGGTDNNSPLHF,TGCGCCAGCAGCTTGGGCGGGACGGATAATAATTCACCCCTCCACTTT
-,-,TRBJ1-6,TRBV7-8,CASSLLAGELISPLHF,TGTGCCAGCAGCTTATTGGCAGGGGAGTTAATATCACCCCTCCACTTT
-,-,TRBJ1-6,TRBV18,CASSPSTGQQNSPLHF,TGTGCCAGCTCACCATCTACGGGACAACAAAATTCACCCCTCCACTTT
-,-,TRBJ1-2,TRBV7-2,CASSSQGNGYTF,TGTGCCAGCAGCTCACAGGGTAATGGCTACACCTTC
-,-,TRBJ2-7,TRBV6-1,CASSEFQATYEQYF,TGTGCCAGCAGTGAGTTCCAGGCAACCTACGAGCAGTACTTC
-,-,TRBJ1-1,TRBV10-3,CAISIQGFRAEAFF,TGTGCCATCAGTATTCAGGGTTTTCGGGCTGAAGCTTTCTTT
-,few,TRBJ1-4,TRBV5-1,CASSLQSTNEKLFF,TGCGCCAGCAGCTTACAGTCAACTAATGAAAAACTGTTTTTT
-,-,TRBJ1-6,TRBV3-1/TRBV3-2,CASSQSGTNYNSPLHF,TGTGCCAGCAGCCAATCGGGGACAAATTATAATTCACCCCTCCACTTT
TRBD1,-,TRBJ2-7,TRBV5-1,CASSFGGSGQGAREQYF,TGCGCCAGCAGCTTCGGAGGGTCGGGACAGGGGGCGCGGGAGCAGTACTTC
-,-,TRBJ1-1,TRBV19,CASSRGRMNTEAFF,TGTGCCAGTAGCCGAGGGAGAATGAACACTGAAGCTTTCTTT
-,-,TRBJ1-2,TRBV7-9,CANSLDINYGYTF,TGTGCCAACAGCTTAGACATCAACTATGGCTACACCTTC
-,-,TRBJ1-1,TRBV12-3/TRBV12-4,CASSLFGGAEAFF,TGTGCCAGCAGTTTATTTGGGGGGGCTGAAGCTTTCTTT
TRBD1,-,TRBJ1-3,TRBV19,CASSAGTGAGNTIYF,TGTGCCAGTAGTGCTGGGACAGGGGCTGGAAACACCATATATTTT
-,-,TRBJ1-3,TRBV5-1,CASSITTGLSGNTIYF,TGCGCCAGCAGCATAACGACAGGTCTCTCTGGAAACACCATATATTTT
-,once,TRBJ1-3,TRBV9,CASSVGLGSGNTIYF,TGTGCCAGCAGCGTTGGCCTTGGCTCTGGAAACACCATATATTTT
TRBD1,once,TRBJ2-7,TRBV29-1,CSVGGMDRGRYEQYF,TGCAGCGTGGGAGGGATGGACAGGGGGCGATACGAGCAGTACTTC
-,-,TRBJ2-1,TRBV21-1,CASSKDGAGGYYNEQFF,TGTGCCAGCAGCAAAGATGGGGCGGGGGGATACTACAATGAGCAGTTCTTC
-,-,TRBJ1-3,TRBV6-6,CASSYGQSLSGNTIYF,TGTGCCAGCAGTTACGGGCAGAGCCTCTCTGGAAACACCATATATTTT
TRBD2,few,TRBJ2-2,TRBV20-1,CSASLAGGGTGELFF,TGCAGTGCTAGTTTGGCGGGGGGGGGCACCGGGGAGCTGTTTTTT
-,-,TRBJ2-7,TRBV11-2,CASSFAGSSSYEQYF,TGTGCCAGCAGCTTCGCCGGGTCTTCCTCCTACGAGCAGTACTTC
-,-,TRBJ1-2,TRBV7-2,CASSLFRGGWYGYTF,TGTGCCAGCAGCTTATTCCGGGGAGGCTGGTATGGCTACACCTTC
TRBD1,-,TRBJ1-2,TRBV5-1,CASSLPGQELYGYTF,TGCGCCAGCAGCTTACCAGGACAGGAGCTATATGGCTACACCTTC
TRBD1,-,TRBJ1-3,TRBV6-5,CATETGGLGNTIYF,TGTGCCACCGAAACAGGGGGCCTTGGAAACACCATATATTTT
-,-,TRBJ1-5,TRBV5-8,CASSLGTVNSNQPQHF,TGTGCCAGCAGCTTGGGGACAGTCAATAGCAATCAGCCCCAGCATTTT
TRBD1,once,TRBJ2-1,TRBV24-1,CATSGWTGVLNEQFF,TGTGCCACCAGTGGTTGGACAGGGGTACTAAATGAGCAGTTCTTC
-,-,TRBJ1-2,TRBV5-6,CASSLVVSSNYGYTF,TGTGCCAGCAGCTTGGTTGTCAGTTCAAACTATGGCTACACCTTC
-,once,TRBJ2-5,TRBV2,CASSLFAGPRETQYF,TGTGCCAGCAGTTTATTCGCGGGGCCGAGAGAGACCCAGTACTTC
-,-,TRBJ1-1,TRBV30,CAWRLQGTEAFF,TGTGCCTGGAGGTTGCAGGGCACTGAAGCTTTCTTT
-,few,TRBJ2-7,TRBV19,CASSSPGSPEGYEQYF,TGTGCCAGTAGTTCCCCCGGTAGCCCCGAGGGCTACGAGCAGTACTTC
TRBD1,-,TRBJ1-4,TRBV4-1,CASSPTGVGTNEKLFF,TGCGCCAGCAGTCCTACAGGGGTAGGAACTAATGAAAAACTGTTTTTT
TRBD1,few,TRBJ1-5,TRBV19,CASRDTGDVRPQHF,TGTGCCAGTAGGGACACAGGGGACGTTAGGCCCCAGCATTTT
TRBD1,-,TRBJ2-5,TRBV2,CASRLRDSQETQYF,TGTGCCAGCAGACTAAGGGACAGCCAAGAGACCCAGTACTTC
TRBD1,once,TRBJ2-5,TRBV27,CASSYGTGVGTQYF,TGTGCCAGCAGTTACGGGACAGGGGTCGGGACCCAGTACTTC
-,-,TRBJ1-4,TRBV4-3,CASRKTTREVNEKLFF,TGCGCCAGCAGGAAGACGACCCGGGAGGTTAATGAAAAACTGTTTTTT
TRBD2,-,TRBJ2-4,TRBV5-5,CASSLILAGLIQYF,TGTGCCAGCAGCTTGATACTAGCGGGGTTGATTCAGTACTTC
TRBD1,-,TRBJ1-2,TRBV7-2,CASSPAGQGFGYTF,TGTGCCAGCAGCCCCGCGGGACAGGGATTTGGCTACACCTTC
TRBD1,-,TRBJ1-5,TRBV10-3,CATGRTGGAGQPQHF,TGTGCCACAGGACGTACAGGGGGCGCGGGTCAGCCCCAGCATTTT
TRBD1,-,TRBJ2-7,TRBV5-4,CASSRDSTYEQYF,TGTGCCAGCAGCCGGGACAGTACTTACGAGCAGTACTTC
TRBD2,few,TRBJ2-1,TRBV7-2,CASSSTLAGGDNEQFF,TGTGCCAGCAGCTCGACACTAGCGGGGGGGGACAATGAGCAGTTCTTC
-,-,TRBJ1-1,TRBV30,CAWNRQGNTEAFF,TGTGCCTGGAACCGCCAGGGCAACACTGAAGCTTTCTTT
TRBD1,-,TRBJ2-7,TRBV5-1,CASSRTGGMWEQYF,TGCGCCAGCAGCCGGACAGGGGGCATGTGGGAGCAGTACTTC
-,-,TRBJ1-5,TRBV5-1,CASSPLDSSNQPQHF,TGCGCCAGCAGCCCGCTGGACAGTAGCAATCAGCCCCAGCATTTT
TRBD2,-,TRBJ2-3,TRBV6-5,CASSYSTLASDTQYF,TGTGCCAGCAGTTACTCGACACTAGCGTCAGATACGCAGTATTTT
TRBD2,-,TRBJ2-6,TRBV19,CASKPPDGGAGGANVLTF,TGTGCCAGTAAGCCCCCGGACGGGGGGGCGGGAGGGGCCAACGTCCTGACTTTC
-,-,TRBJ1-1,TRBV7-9,CASSYTAVTEAFF,TGTGCCAGCAGCTACACGGCGGTGACTGAAGCTTTCTTT